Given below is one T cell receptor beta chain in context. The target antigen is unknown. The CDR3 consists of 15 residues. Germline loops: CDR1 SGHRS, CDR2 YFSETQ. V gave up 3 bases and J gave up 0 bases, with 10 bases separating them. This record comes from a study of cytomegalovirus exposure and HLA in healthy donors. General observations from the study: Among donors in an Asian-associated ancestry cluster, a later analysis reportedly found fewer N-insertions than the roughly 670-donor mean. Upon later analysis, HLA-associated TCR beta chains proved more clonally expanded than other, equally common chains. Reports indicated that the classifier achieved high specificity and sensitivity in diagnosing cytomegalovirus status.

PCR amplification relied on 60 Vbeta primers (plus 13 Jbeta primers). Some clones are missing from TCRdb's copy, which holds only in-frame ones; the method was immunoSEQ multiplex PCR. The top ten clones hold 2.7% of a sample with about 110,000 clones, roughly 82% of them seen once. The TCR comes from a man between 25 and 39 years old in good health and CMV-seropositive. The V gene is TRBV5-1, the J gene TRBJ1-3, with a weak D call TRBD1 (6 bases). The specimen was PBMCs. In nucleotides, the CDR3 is TGCGCCAGCAGCTGGGAGACAGGCTCTGGAAACACCATATATTTT. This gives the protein CASSWETGSGNTIYF. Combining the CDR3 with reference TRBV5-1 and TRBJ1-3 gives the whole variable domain KAGVTQTPRYLIKTRGQQVTLSCSPISGHRSVSWYQQTPGQGLQFLFEYFSETQRNKGNFPGRFSGRQFSNSRSEMNVSTLELGDSALYLCASSWETGSGNTIYFGEGSWLTVV.